A selection of T cell receptor beta chains follows, all from one sample in a study of cytomegalovirus exposure and HLA in healthy donors. Clones were read by immunoSEQ multiplex PCR, and TCRdb kept only the in-frame ones, dropping some. The data hold 200,000 or so clones, with approximately 80% observed a single time. Sequencing used PBMCs. These receptor sequences come from a girl aged 5 to 17 in good health and CMV-seronegative. Each CDR3 is given with its conserved first and last residue. A D gene is named only where the DNA matches it firmly. Part of the rows lack a size; the others show once, few, many or a class for expanded clones.

j_call: TRBJ2-4; d_call: NA; clone_size: NA; v_call: TRBV5-6; cdr3_aa: CASSLGGGLAKNIQYF; cdr3_nt: TGTGCCAGCAGCTTGGGAGGAGGACTAGCCAAAAACATTCAGTACTTC
j_call: TRBJ2-7; d_call: TRBD2; clone_size: NA; v_call: TRBV11-3; cdr3_aa: CASGRGAFHEQYF; cdr3_nt: TGTGCCAGTGGGAGGGGCGCTTTCCACGAGCAGTACTTC
j_call: TRBJ2-6; d_call: TRBD2; clone_size: NA; v_call: TRBV9; cdr3_aa: CASSPRLAGGSGANVLTF; cdr3_nt: TGTGCCAGCAGCCCCCGACTAGCGGGGGGCTCTGGGGCCAACGTCCTGACTTTC
j_call: TRBJ1-2; d_call: NA; clone_size: NA; v_call: TRBV5-5; cdr3_aa: CASSLSLVGGYIF; cdr3_nt: TGTGCCAGCAGCTTGAGTTTGGTAGGAGGCTACATCTTC
j_call: TRBJ1-2; d_call: NA; clone_size: NA; v_call: TRBV6-5; cdr3_aa: CAGQDLKANYGYTF; cdr3_nt: TGTGCCGGCCAAGACTTGAAGGCTAACTATGGCTACACCTTC
j_call: TRBJ1-4; d_call: NA; clone_size: NA; v_call: TRBV6-5; cdr3_aa: CASSASGRVVGKLFF; cdr3_nt: TGTGCCAGCAGCGCCTCGGGGAGGGTAGTCGGAAAACTGTTTTTT
j_call: TRBJ2-1; d_call: NA; clone_size: NA; v_call: TRBV7-8; cdr3_aa: CASSLGREAYNEQFF; cdr3_nt: TGTGCCAGCAGCTTGGGCAGGGAGGCCTACAATGAGCAGTTCTTC
j_call: TRBJ1-4; d_call: NA; clone_size: NA; v_call: TRBV15; cdr3_aa: CATSVHSPGTNEKLFF; cdr3_nt: TGTGCCACCAGCGTACACTCCCCGGGAACTAATGAAAAACTGTTTTTT
j_call: TRBJ1-6; d_call: TRBD1; clone_size: NA; v_call: TRBV28; cdr3_aa: CASSLGGTGLSPLHF; cdr3_nt: TGTGCCAGCAGTCTAGGGGGGACAGGTCTTTCACCCCTCCACTTT
j_call: TRBJ2-3; d_call: TRBD2; clone_size: NA; v_call: TRBV15; cdr3_aa: CATSRGGLAGGSDTQYF; cdr3_nt: TGTGCCACCAGCAGAGGGGGACTAGCGGGAGGGTCCGATACGCAGTATTTT
j_call: TRBJ2-4; d_call: NA; clone_size: few; v_call: TRBV6-1; cdr3_aa: CASSEYAVIAKNIQYF; cdr3_nt: TGTGCCAGCAGTGAATACGCGGTAATAGCCAAAAACATTCAGTACTTC
j_call: TRBJ2-7; d_call: NA; clone_size: once; v_call: TRBV19; cdr3_aa: CASSRAGSATQQYF; cdr3_nt: TGTGCCAGTAGTCGGGCCGGGAGCGCGACACAGCAGTACTTC
j_call: TRBJ1-5; d_call: NA; clone_size: NA; v_call: TRBV7-9; cdr3_aa: CSSSLGQPNSNQPQHF; cdr3_nt: TGTTCCAGCAGCTTAGGACAGCCTAATAGCAATCAGCCCCAGCATTTT
j_call: TRBJ2-7; d_call: TRBD2; clone_size: NA; v_call: TRBV2; cdr3_aa: CASSEAPASGGYEQYF; cdr3_nt: TGTGCCAGCAGTGAAGCGCCGGCTAGCGGGGGCTACGAGCAGTACTTC
j_call: TRBJ1-5; d_call: NA; clone_size: NA; v_call: TRBV2; cdr3_aa: CASSGEQTGNQPQHF; cdr3_nt: TGTGCCAGCAGTGGGGAGCAGACCGGCAATCAGCCCCAGCATTTT
j_call: TRBJ2-1; d_call: TRBD2; clone_size: NA; v_call: TRBV6-4; cdr3_aa: CASSLLGLAAISSSYNEQFF; cdr3_nt: TGTGCCAGCAGTCTATTGGGACTAGCGGCCATCTCGAGCTCCTACAATGAGCAGTTCTTC
j_call: TRBJ2-3; d_call: NA; clone_size: NA; v_call: TRBV7-2; cdr3_aa: CASSLGWASTDTQYF; cdr3_nt: TGTGCCAGCAGCTTAGGTTGGGCTAGCACAGATACGCAGTATTTT
j_call: TRBJ1-4; d_call: TRBD1; clone_size: NA; v_call: TRBV7-9; cdr3_aa: CASSLKVGTGNEKLFF; cdr3_nt: TGTGCCAGCAGCTTAAAAGTCGGGACAGGAAATGAAAAACTGTTTTTT
j_call: TRBJ1-2; d_call: NA; clone_size: NA; v_call: TRBV12-5; cdr3_aa: CASGLTPGSLYGYTF; cdr3_nt: TGTGCTAGTGGTTTGACCCCCGGGAGCCTCTATGGCTACACCTTC
j_call: TRBJ2-3; d_call: NA; clone_size: NA; v_call: TRBV25-1; cdr3_aa: CASSVIRGDTQYF; cdr3_nt: TGTGCCAGCAGTGTGATTAGGGGAGATACGCAGTATTTT
j_call: TRBJ2-1; d_call: NA; clone_size: NA; v_call: TRBV4-3; cdr3_aa: CASSQENRGPYNEQFF; cdr3_nt: TGCGCCAGCAGCCAAGAGAATAGGGGTCCTTACAATGAGCAGTTCTTC
j_call: TRBJ1-3; d_call: NA; clone_size: NA; v_call: TRBV19; cdr3_aa: CASKEGTQGTAGNTIYF; cdr3_nt: TGTGCCAGTAAAGAAGGAACACAGGGAACCGCTGGAAACACCATATATTTT
j_call: TRBJ1-2; d_call: TRBD1; clone_size: NA; v_call: TRBV6-5; cdr3_aa: CAIYRDRTRGYTF; cdr3_nt: TGTGCGATCTACCGGGACAGGACGCGGGGCTACACCTTC
j_call: TRBJ2-3; d_call: TRBD2; clone_size: few; v_call: TRBV2; cdr3_aa: CASSERLAGGAQYF; cdr3_nt: TGTGCCAGCAGTGAGCGGCTAGCGGGGGGAGCTCAGTATTTT
j_call: TRBJ1-3; d_call: TRBD1; clone_size: NA; v_call: TRBV7-2; cdr3_aa: CASSLQGAGNTIYF; cdr3_nt: TGTGCCAGCAGCTTGCAGGGGGCAGGAAACACCATATATTTT
j_call: TRBJ2-6; d_call: NA; clone_size: NA; v_call: TRBV4-1; cdr3_aa: CASSQQKRGVELTGANVLTF; cdr3_nt: TGCGCCAGCAGCCAGCAAAAAAGAGGAGTTGAGTTAACTGGGGCCAACGTCCTGACTTTC
j_call: TRBJ1-5; d_call: NA; clone_size: NA; v_call: TRBV27; cdr3_aa: CASGGGVRNQPQHF; cdr3_nt: TGTGCCAGCGGCGGCGGGGTACGGAATCAGCCCCAGCATTTT
j_call: TRBJ1-1; d_call: NA; clone_size: NA; v_call: TRBV7-2; cdr3_aa: CASSPLTRGAFF; cdr3_nt: TGTGCCAGCAGCCCCCTGACTAGGGGTGCTTTCTTT
j_call: TRBJ2-7; d_call: TRBD1; clone_size: NA; v_call: TRBV16; cdr3_aa: CASSQTLRTGAYEQYF; cdr3_nt: TGTGCCAGCAGCCAAACTCTTCGGACAGGGGCCTACGAGCAGTACTTC
j_call: TRBJ2-1; d_call: TRBD2; clone_size: NA; v_call: TRBV6-1; cdr3_aa: CASSDRWGGFDEQFF; cdr3_nt: TGTGCCAGCAGTGACAGGTGGGGGGGATTCGATGAGCAGTTCTTC
j_call: TRBJ2-7; d_call: TRBD1; clone_size: NA; v_call: TRBV6-1; cdr3_aa: CASHRGTPYEQYF; cdr3_nt: TGTGCCAGCCACAGGGGAACACCCTACGAGCAGTACTTC
j_call: TRBJ2-7; d_call: NA; clone_size: NA; v_call: TRBV9; cdr3_aa: CASSPLGLGAGQYF; cdr3_nt: TGTGCCAGCAGCCCCCTCGGTTTAGGGGCTGGGCAGTACTTC
j_call: TRBJ1-5; d_call: TRBD1; clone_size: NA; v_call: TRBV6-5; cdr3_aa: CASRPDRGALQPQHF; cdr3_nt: TGTGCCAGCAGACCCGACAGGGGCGCGCTTCAGCCCCAGCATTTT
j_call: TRBJ2-1; d_call: TRBD2; clone_size: NA; v_call: TRBV7-3; cdr3_aa: CASSSRVSGNEQFF; cdr3_nt: TGTGCCAGCAGTTCCCGAGTTAGCGGGAATGAGCAGTTCTTC
j_call: TRBJ1-1; d_call: TRBD1; clone_size: NA; v_call: TRBV29-1; cdr3_aa: CSVEGQGPEAFF; cdr3_nt: TGCAGCGTTGAAGGACAGGGCCCTGAAGCTTTCTTT
j_call: TRBJ1-2; d_call: NA; clone_size: once; v_call: TRBV5-1; cdr3_aa: CASSLGEKPGGYGYTF; cdr3_nt: TGCGCCAGCAGCTTGGGGGAAAAACCCGGGGGCTATGGCTACACCTTC
j_call: TRBJ2-3; d_call: TRBD1; clone_size: NA; v_call: TRBV27; cdr3_aa: CASTWTGGTDTQYF; cdr3_nt: TGTGCCAGCACATGGACAGGGGGAACAGATACGCAGTATTTT
j_call: TRBJ1-1; d_call: TRBD1; clone_size: NA; v_call: TRBV25-1; cdr3_aa: CASSGTGGFVEAFF; cdr3_nt: TGTGCCAGCAGTGGGACAGGGGGCTTCGTTGAAGCTTTCTTT
j_call: TRBJ1-5; d_call: TRBD1; clone_size: NA; v_call: TRBV5-5; cdr3_aa: CASSLRQGQGPQHF; cdr3_nt: TGTGCCAGCAGCTTAAGACAGGGCCAGGGGCCCCAGCATTTT
j_call: TRBJ1-4; d_call: TRBD1; clone_size: NA; v_call: TRBV7-9; cdr3_aa: CASTPGTGSTKLFF; cdr3_nt: TGTGCCAGCACCCCGGGGACAGGGAGTACAAAACTGTTTTTT
j_call: TRBJ2-5; d_call: NA; clone_size: NA; v_call: TRBV7-9; cdr3_aa: CASSPGTGTQYF; cdr3_nt: TGTGCCAGCAGCCCAGGAACTGGGACCCAGTACTTC
j_call: TRBJ2-7; d_call: NA; clone_size: few; v_call: TRBV20-1; cdr3_aa: CSARAGSEQYF; cdr3_nt: TGCAGTGCTAGAGCGGGGTCCGAGCAGTACTTC
j_call: TRBJ2-1; d_call: NA; clone_size: NA; v_call: TRBV11-3; cdr3_aa: CASSLSGNNEQFF; cdr3_nt: TGTGCCAGCAGCTTAAGCGGAAACAATGAGCAGTTCTTC
j_call: TRBJ1-1; d_call: NA; clone_size: NA; v_call: TRBV25-1; cdr3_aa: CASSEPRAGAFF; cdr3_nt: TGTGCCAGCAGTGAACCCAGAGCAGGAGCTTTCTTT
j_call: TRBJ1-1; d_call: TRBD1; clone_size: NA; v_call: TRBV29-1; cdr3_aa: CSGDTKGTGGLNGAFF; cdr3_nt: TGCAGCGGAGATACAAAGGGGACAGGGGGCCTCAATGGAGCTTTCTTT
j_call: TRBJ2-3; d_call: TRBD2; clone_size: NA; v_call: TRBV5-1; cdr3_aa: CASSSPTSFTDTQYF; cdr3_nt: TGCGCCAGCAGCTCTCCGACTAGCTTCACAGATACGCAGTATTTT
j_call: TRBJ1-2; d_call: NA; clone_size: NA; v_call: TRBV18; cdr3_aa: CASSPGLSEGYGYTF; cdr3_nt: TGTGCCAGCTCACCCGGACTATCAGAGGGCTATGGCTACACCTTC
j_call: TRBJ2-5; d_call: TRBD1; clone_size: NA; v_call: TRBV7-6; cdr3_aa: CASSPRTGGVGETQYF; cdr3_nt: TGTGCCAGCAGCCCGAGGACAGGGGGCGTGGGAGAGACCCAGTACTTC
j_call: TRBJ2-3; d_call: NA; clone_size: NA; v_call: TRBV2; cdr3_aa: CASTAERFRNTQYF; cdr3_nt: TGTGCCAGCACCGCGGAGCGATTTAGAAATACGCAGTATTTT
j_call: TRBJ2-7; d_call: TRBD1; clone_size: NA; v_call: TRBV28; cdr3_aa: CASNHRGLLEQYF; cdr3_nt: TGTGCCAGCAACCACAGGGGCCTACTCGAGCAGTACTTC
j_call: TRBJ2-7; d_call: TRBD1; clone_size: once; v_call: TRBV19; cdr3_aa: CASSINRGFGEQYF; cdr3_nt: TGTGCCAGTAGTATTAACAGGGGTTTCGGCGAGCAGTACTTC
j_call: TRBJ1-2; d_call: NA; clone_size: NA; v_call: TRBV28; cdr3_aa: CASSSTRGYTF; cdr3_nt: TGTGCCAGCAGTTCGACTCGGGGCTACACCTTC
j_call: TRBJ2-7; d_call: TRBD1; clone_size: once; v_call: TRBV5-4; cdr3_aa: CASSFNPTGFYEQYF; cdr3_nt: TGTGCCAGCAGCTTTAACCCGACAGGGTTCTACGAGCAGTACTTC
j_call: TRBJ1-4; d_call: NA; clone_size: NA; v_call: TRBV4-2; cdr3_aa: CASSQDWRLEGEKLFF; cdr3_nt: TGTGCCAGCAGCCAAGACTGGAGGCTGGAGGGTGAAAAACTGTTTTTT
j_call: TRBJ2-2; d_call: NA; clone_size: once; v_call: TRBV2; cdr3_aa: CASSGAGSGELFF; cdr3_nt: TGTGCCAGCAGTGGGGCCGGGAGCGGGGAGCTGTTTTTT
j_call: TRBJ2-7; d_call: TRBD2; clone_size: NA; v_call: TRBV4-1; cdr3_aa: CASSQKYGSSGSYEQYF; cdr3_nt: TGCGCCAGCAGCCAGAAGTATGGGTCTAGCGGCTCCTACGAGCAGTACTTC
j_call: TRBJ2-1; d_call: NA; clone_size: NA; v_call: TRBV10-2; cdr3_aa: CASSPSYSYNEQFF; cdr3_nt: TGCGCCAGCTCCCCCTCCTACTCCTACAATGAGCAGTTCTTC
j_call: TRBJ2-7; d_call: TRBD2; clone_size: NA; v_call: TRBV11-2; cdr3_aa: CASSVVGSGVTYEQYF; cdr3_nt: TGTGCCAGCAGCGTAGTCGGAAGCGGGGTTACCTACGAGCAGTACTTC